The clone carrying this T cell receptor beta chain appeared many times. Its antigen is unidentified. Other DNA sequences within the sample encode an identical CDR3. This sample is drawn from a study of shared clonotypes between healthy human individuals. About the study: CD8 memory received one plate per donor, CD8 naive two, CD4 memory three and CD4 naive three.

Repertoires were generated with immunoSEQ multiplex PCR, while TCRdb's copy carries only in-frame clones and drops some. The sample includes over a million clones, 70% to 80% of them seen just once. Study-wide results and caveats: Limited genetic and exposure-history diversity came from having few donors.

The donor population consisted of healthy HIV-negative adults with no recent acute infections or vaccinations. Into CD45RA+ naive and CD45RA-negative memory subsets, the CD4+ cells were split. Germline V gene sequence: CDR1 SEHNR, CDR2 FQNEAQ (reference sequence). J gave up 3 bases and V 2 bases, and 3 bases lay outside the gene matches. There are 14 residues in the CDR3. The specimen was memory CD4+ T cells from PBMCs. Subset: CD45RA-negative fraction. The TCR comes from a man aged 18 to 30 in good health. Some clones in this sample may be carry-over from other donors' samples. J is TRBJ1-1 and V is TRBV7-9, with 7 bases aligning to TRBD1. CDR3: CASSLRQGDTEAFF. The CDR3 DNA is TGTGCCAGCAGCTTACGGCAGGGGGACACTGAAGCTTTCTTT.